The source of this T cell receptor (beta chain) is a study of cytomegalovirus exposure and HLA in healthy donors. Study outcomes and limitations: An analysis was carried out at a later point. It showed that HLA-associated TCR beta chains were more clonally expanded than equally common non-associated chains. An ancestry cluster, one associated with Asian ancestry, reportedly showed fewer N-insertions than the approximately 670-donor mean in a later analysis.

60 Vbeta and 13 Jbeta primers were used in PCR. Generated by immunoSEQ multiplex PCR, the TCRdb table keeps only in-frame clones and is missing some. The data contain under 200,000 clones, about an eighth of them seen just once; the ten biggest clones take up 7.5% to 10%. Germline V CDR1 and CDR2: KGHSH, LQKENI. V was cut by 0 bases and J by 1 base, with 9 bases left in between. CDR3 length: 15 amino acids. Comment on this clone: Its antigen remains unidentified.

The sequencing input was PBMCs. The sequence came from a man aged 50-59 years in good health and CMV-seropositive. V gene TRBV18 combines with J gene TRBJ1-1, with D possibly TRBD1 on 5 matching bases. The CDR3 DNA reads as TGTGCCAGCTCACCACCTGGAGGGGAGAACACTGAAGCTTTCTTT. Encoded protein: CASSPPGGENTEAFF.